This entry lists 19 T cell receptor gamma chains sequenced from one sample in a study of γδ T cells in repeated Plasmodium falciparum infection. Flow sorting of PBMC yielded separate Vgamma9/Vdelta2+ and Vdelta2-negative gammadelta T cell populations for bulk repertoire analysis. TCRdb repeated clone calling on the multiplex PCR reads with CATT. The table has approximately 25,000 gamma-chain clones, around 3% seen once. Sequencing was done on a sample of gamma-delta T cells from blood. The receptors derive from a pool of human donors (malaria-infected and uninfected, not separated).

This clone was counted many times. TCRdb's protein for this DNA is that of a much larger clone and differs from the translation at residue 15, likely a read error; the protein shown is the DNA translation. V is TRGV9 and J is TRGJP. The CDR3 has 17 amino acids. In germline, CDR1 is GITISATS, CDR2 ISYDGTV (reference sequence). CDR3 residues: CALWEVTGELGKKIMVF. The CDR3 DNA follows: TGTGCCTTGTGGGAGGTGACTGGTGAGTTGGGCAAAAAAATCATGGTATTT.

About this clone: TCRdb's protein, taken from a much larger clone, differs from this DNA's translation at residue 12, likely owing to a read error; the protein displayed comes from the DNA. The CDR3: CALWEVVDYYKELF. The DNA for the CDR3 is TGTGCCTTGTGGGAGGTAGTGGATTATTATAAGGAACTCTTT. The V gene is given as TRGV9, and no J gene call is available. The CDR3 consists of 14 residues. Looked up from germline, CDR1 is GITISATS and CDR2 is ISYDGTV (reference sequence).

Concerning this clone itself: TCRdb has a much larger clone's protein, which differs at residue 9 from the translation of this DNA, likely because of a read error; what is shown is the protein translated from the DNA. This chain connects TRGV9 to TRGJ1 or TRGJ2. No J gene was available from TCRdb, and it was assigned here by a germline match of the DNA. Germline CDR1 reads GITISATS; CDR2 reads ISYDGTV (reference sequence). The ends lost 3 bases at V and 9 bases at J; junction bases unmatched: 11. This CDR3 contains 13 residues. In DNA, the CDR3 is TGTGCCTTGTGGGAGCCCCATCGTGCTAAGAAACTCTTT. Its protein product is CALWEPHRAKKLF.

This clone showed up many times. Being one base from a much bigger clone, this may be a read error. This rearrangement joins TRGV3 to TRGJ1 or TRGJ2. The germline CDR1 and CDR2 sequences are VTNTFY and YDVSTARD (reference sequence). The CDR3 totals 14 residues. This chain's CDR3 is CAIWDRPNYYKKLF. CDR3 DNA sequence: TGTGCCATCTGGGACAGGCCGAATTATTATAAGAAACTCTTT.

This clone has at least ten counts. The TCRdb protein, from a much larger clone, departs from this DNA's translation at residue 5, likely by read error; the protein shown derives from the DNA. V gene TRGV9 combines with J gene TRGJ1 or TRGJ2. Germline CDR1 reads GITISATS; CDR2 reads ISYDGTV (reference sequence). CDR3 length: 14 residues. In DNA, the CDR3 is TGTGCCTTGTGGGGGGTGGGACATTATTATAAGAAACTCTTT. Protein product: CALWGVGHYYKKLF.

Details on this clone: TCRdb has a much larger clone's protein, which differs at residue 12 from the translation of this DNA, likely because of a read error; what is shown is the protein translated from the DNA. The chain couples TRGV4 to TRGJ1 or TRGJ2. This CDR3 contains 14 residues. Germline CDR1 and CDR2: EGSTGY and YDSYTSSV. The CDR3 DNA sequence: TGTGCCACCTGGGATGGGCCTTCTATTTATAAGGAACTCTTT. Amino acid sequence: CATWDGPSIYKELF.

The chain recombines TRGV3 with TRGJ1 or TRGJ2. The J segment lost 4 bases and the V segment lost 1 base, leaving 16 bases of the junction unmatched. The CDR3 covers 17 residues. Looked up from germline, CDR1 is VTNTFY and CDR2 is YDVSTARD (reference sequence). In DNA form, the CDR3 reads TGTGCCACCTGGGACAGCCAGGGTAGGTTGGGATATTATAAGAAACTCTTT. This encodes CATWDSQGRLGYYKKLF.

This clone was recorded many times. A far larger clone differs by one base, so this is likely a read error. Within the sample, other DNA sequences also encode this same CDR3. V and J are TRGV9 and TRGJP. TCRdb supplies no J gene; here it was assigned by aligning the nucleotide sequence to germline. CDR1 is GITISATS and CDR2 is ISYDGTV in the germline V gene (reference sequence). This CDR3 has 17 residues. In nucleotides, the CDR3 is TGTGCTTTGTGGGAGGTGCAAGGGGGGTTGGGCAAAAAAATCAAGGTATTT. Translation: CALWEVQGGLGKKIKVF.

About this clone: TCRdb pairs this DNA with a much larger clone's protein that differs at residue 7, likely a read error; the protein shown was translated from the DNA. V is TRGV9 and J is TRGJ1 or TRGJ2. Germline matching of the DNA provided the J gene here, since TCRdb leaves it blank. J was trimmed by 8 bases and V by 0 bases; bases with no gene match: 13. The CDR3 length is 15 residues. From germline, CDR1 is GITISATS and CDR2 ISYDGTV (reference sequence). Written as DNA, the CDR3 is TGTGCCTTGTGGGAGGTGCAAGGAAGAGAGGATAAGAAACTCTTT. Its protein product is CALWEVQGREDKKLF.

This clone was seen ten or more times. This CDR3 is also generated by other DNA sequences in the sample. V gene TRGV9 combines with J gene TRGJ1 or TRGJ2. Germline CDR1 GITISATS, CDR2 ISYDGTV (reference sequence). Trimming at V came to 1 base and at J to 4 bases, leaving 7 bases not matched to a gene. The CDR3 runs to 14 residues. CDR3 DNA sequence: TGTGCCTTGTGGGAGGTCGCGCGGTATTATAAGAAACTCTTT. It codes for CALWEVARYYKKLF.

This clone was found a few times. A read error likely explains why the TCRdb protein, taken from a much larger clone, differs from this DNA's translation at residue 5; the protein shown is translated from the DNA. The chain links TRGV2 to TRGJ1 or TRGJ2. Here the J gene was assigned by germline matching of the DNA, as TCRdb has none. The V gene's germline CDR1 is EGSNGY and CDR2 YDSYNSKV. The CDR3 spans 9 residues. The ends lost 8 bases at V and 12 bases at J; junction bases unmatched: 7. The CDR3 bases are TGTGCCACCTCTAGCGGGAAACTCTTT. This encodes CATSSGKLF.

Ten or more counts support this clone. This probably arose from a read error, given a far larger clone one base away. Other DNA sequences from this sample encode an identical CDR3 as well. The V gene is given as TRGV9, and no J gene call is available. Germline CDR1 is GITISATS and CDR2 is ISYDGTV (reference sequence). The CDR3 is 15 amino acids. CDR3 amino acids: CALWELKLGKKIKVF. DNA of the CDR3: TGTGCCTTGTGGGAGTTAAAGTTGGGCAAAAAAATCAAAGTATTT.

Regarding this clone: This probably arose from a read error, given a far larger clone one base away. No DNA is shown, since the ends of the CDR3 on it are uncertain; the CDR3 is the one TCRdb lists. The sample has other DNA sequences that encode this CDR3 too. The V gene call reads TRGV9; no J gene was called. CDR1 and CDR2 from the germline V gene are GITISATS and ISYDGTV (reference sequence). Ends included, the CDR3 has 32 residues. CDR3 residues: CALWEVQGAARNSLAVEQHLLSQVSIGRIQHF.

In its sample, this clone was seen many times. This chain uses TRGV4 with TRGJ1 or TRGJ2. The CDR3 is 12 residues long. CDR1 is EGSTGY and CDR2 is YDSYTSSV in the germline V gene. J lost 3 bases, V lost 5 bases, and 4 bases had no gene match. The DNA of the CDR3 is TGTGCCACCTGGGGATTTTATTATAAGAAACTCTTT. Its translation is CATWGFYYKKLF.

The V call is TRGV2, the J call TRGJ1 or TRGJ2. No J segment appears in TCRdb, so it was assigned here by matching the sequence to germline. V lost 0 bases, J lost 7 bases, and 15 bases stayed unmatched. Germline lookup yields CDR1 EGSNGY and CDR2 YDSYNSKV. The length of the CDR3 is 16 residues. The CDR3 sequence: CATWDGPTVAGYKKLF. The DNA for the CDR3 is TGTGCCACCTGGGACGGGCCGACGGTGGCGGGGTATAAGAAACTCTTT.

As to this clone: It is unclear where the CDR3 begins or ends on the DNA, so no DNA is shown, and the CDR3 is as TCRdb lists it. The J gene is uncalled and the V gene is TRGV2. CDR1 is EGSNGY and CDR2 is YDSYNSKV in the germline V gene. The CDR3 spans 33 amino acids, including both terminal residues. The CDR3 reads CATWDGPRHYYKKLFGSEQHLLSQVSIGRIQHF.

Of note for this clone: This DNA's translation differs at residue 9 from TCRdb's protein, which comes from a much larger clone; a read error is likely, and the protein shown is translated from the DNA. The CDR3 protein is CATWDDSNCYKKLF. The CDR3 DNA follows: TGTGCCACCTGGGACGATTCGAATTGTTATAAGAAACTCTTT. This sequence joins TRGV2 and TRGJ1 or TRGJ2. The CDR3 totals 14 residues. Germline CDR1 and CDR2: EGSNGY and YDSYNSKV.

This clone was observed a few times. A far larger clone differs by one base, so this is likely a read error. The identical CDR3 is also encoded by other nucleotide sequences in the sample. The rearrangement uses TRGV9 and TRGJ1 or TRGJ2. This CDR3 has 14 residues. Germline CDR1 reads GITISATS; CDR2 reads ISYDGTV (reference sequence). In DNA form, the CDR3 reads TGTGCCCTGTGGGAGGTACCCAGTGGGTATAAGAAACTCTTT. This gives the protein CALWEVPSGYKKLF.

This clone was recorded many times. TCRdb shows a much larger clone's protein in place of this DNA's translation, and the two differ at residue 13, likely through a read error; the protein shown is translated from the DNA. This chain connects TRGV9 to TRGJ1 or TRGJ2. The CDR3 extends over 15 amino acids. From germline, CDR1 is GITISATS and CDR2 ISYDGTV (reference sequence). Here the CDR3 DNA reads TGTGCCTTGTGGGAGTCCCCGGAGGTTTATTATAAGGAACTCTTT. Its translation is CALWESPEVYYKELF.